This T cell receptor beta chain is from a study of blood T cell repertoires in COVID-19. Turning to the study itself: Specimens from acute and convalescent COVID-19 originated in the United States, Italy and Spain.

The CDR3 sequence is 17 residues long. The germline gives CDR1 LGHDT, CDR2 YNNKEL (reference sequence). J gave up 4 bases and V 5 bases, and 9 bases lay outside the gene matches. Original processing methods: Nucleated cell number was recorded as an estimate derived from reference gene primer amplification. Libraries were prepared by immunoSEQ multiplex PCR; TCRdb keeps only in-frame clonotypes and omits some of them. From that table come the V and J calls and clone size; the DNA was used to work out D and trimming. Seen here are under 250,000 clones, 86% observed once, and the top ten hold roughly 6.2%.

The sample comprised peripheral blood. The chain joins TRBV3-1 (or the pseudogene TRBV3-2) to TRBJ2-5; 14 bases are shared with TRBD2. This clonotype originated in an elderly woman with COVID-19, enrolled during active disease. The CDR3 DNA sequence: TGTGCCAGCAGCAAGACTAGCGGGGGGGCCTCGGGAGAGACCCAGTACTTC. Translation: CASSKTSGGASGETQYF.